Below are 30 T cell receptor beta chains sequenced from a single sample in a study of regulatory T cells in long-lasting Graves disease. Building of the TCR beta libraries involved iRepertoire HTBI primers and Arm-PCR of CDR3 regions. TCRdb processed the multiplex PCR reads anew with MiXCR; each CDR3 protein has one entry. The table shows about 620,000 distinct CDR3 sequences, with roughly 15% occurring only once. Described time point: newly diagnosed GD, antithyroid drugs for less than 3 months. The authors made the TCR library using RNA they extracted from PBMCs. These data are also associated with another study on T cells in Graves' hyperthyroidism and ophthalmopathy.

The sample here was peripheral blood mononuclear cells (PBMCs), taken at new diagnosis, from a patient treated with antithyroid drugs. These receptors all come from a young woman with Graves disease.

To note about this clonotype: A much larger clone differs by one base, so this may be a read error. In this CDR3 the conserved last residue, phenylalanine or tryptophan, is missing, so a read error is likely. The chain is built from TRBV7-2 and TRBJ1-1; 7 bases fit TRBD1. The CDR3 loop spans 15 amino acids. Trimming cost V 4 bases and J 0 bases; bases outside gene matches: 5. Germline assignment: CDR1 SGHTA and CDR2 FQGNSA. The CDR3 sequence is CASSSQGGMNTEAFS. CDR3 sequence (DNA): TGTGCCAGCAGCTCTCAAGGGGGCATGAACACTGAAGCTTTCTCT.

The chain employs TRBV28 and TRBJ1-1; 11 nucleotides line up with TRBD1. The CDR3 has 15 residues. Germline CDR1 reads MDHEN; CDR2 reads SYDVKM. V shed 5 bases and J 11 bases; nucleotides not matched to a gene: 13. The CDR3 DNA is TGTGCCAGCAGTCAGCCGGGACAGGGGGACCGTTCGGCTTTCTTT. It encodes CASSQPGQGDRSAFF.

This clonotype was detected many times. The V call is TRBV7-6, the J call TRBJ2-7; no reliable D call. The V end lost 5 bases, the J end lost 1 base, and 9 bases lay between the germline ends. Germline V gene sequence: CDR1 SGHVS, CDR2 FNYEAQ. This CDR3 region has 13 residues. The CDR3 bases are TGTGCCAGCAGCCGTCCAGGTTCCTACGAGCAGTACTTC. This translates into CASSRPGSYEQYF. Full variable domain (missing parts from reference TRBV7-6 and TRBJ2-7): GAGVSQSPRYKVTKRGQDVALRCDPISGHVSLYWYRQALGQGPEFLTYFNYEAQQDKSGLPNDRFSAERPEGSISTLTIQRTEQRDSAMYRCASSRPGSYEQYFGPGTRLTVT.

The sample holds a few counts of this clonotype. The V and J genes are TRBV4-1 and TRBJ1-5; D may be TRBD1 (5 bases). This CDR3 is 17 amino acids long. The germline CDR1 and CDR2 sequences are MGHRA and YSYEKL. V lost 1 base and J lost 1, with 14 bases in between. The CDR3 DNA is TGCGCCAGCAGCCAAGGGGGACTGACCGCGAGCAATCAGCCCCAGCATTTT. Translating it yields CASSQGGLTASNQPQHF.

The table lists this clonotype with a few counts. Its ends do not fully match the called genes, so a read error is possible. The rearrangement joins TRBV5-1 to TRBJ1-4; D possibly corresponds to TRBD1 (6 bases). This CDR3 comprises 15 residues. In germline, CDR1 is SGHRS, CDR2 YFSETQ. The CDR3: CASSPRTVSNEELFF. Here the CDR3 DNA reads TGTGCCAGCAGCCCGCGGACAGTCTCTAATGAAGAACTGTTTTTT.

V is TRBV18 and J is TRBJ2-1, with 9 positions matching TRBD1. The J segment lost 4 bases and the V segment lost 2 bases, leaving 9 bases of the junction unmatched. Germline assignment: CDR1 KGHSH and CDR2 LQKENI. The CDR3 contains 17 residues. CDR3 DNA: TGTGCCAGCTCACCAAGGTCCGGGACAGGGCGATACAATGAGCAGTTCTTC. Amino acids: CASSPRSGTGRYNEQFF. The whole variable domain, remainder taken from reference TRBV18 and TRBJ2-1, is NAGVMQNPRHLVRRRGQEARLRCSPMKGHSHVYWYRQLPEEGLKFMVYLQKENIIDESGMPKERFSAEFPKEGPSILRIQQVVRGDSAAYFCASSPRSGTGRYNEQFFGPGTRLTVL.

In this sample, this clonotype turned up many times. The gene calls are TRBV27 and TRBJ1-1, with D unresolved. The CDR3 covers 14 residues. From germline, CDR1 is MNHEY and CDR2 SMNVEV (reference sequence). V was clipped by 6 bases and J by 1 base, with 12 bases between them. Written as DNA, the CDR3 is TGTGCCAGCAGGCAACAGAACACGAACACTGAAGCTTTCTTT. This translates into CASRQQNTNTEAFF.

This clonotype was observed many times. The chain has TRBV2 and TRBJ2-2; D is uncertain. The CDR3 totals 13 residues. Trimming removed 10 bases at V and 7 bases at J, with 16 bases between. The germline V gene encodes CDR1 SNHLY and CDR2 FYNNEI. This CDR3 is CATTYGVNGELFF. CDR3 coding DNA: TGTGCCACCACCTACGGCGTGAACGGGGAGCTGTTTTTT.

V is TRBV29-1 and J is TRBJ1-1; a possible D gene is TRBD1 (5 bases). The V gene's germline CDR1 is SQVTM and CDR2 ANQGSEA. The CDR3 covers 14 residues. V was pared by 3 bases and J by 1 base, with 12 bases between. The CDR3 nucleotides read TGCAGCGTTGAGGCCGGGGGATCGAACACTGAAGCTTTCTTT. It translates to CSVEAGGSNTEAFF.

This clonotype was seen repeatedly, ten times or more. CDR3 protein: CASSQSPGLAGGESYEQYF. CDR3 bases: TGTGCCAGCAGCCAAAGCCCCGGACTAGCGGGAGGTGAGTCCTACGAGCAGTACTTC. The chain has TRBV6-1 and TRBJ2-7, with 14 positions matching TRBD2. Trimming at V came to 6 bases and at J to 1 base, leaving 14 bases not matched to a gene. CDR3 length: 19 amino acids. Germline V gives CDR1 MNHNS, CDR2 SASEGT.

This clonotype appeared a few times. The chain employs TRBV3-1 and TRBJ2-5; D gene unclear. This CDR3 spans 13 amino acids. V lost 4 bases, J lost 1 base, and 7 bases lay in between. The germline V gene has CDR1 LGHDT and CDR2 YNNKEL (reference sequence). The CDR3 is CASSPNRQETQYF. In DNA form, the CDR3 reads TGTGCCAGCAGCCCAAACCGCCAAGAGACCCAGTACTTC.

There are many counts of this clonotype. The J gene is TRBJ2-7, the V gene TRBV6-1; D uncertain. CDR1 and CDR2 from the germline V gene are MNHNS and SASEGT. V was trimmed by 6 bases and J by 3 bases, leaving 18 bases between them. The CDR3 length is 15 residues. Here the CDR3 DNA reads TGTGCCAGCAGGCCACCCGGACGGACGAACTACGAGCAGTACTTC. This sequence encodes CASRPPGRTNYEQYF.

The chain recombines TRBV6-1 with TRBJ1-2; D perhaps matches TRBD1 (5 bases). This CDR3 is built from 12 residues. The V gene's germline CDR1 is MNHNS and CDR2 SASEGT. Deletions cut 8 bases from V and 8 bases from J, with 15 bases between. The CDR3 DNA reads TGTGCCAGCGTGGACACCTATCAAGGCTACACCTTC. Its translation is CASVDTYQGYTF.

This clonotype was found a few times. In nucleotides, the CDR3 is TGTGCCTGGGATCTAGCGGGAGGAGAAGATACGCAGTATTTT. Protein: CAWDLAGGEDTQYF. This chain uses TRBV30 with TRBJ2-3, with 11 bases that match TRBD2. Germline V gene lookup returns CDR1 GTSNPN and CDR2 SVGIG (reference sequence). After removal of 5 bases from V and 5 bases from J, the junction contained 6 bases not matched to a gene. The CDR3 is 14 residues long.

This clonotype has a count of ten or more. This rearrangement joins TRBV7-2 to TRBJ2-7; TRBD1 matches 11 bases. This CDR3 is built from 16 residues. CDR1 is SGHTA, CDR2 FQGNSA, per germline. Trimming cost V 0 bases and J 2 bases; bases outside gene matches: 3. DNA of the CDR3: TGTGCCAGCAGCTTAGCTGGGACAGGGGGGACCTACGAGCAGTACTTC. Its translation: CASSLAGTGGTYEQYF.

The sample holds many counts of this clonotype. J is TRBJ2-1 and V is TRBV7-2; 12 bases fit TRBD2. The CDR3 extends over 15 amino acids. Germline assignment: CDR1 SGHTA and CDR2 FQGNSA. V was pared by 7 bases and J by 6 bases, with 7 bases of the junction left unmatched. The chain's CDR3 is CASTMTSGSFNEQFF. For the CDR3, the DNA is TGTGCCAGCACGATGACTAGCGGGAGTTTCAATGAGCAGTTCTTC.

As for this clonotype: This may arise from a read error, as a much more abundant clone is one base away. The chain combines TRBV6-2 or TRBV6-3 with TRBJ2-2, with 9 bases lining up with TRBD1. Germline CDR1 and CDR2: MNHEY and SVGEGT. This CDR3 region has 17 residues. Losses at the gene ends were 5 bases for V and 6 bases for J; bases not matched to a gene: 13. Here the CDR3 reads CASSAIDGTGSAGELFF. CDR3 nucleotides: TGTGCCAGCAGTGCGATAGACGGGACAGGGAGCGCCGGGGAGCTGTTTTTT.

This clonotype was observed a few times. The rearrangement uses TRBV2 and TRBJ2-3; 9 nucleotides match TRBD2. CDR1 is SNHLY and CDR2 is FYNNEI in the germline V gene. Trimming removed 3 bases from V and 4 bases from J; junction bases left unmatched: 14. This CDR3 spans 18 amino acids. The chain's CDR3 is CASSDIGVAGASSDTQYF. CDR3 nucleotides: TGTGCCAGCAGTGATATTGGGGTAGCGGGAGCCAGCTCAGATACGCAGTATTTT.

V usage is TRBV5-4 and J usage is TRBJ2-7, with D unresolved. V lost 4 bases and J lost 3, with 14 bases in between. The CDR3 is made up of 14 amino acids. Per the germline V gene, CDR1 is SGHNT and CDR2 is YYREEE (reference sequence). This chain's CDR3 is CASSVGGQIYEQYF. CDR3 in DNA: TGTGCCAGCAGCGTAGGTGGCCAGATCTACGAGCAGTACTTC.

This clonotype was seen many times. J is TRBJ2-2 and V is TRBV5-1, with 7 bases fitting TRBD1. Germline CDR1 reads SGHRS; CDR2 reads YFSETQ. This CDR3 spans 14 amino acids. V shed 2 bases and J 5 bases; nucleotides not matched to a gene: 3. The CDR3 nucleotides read TGCGCCAGCAGCTTCCGACAGGGTACCGGGGAGCTGTTTTTT. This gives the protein CASSFRQGTGELFF. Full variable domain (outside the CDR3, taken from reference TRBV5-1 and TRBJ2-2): KAGVTQTPRYLIKTRGQQVTLSCSPISGHRSVSWYQQTPGQGLQFLFEYFSETQRNKGNFPGRFSGRQFSNSRSEMNVSTLELGDSALYLCASSFRQGTGELFFGEGSRLTVL.

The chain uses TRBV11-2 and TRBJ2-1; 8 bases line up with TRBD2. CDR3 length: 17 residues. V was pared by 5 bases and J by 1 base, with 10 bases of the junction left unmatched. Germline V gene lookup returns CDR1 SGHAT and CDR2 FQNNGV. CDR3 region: CASSVQAGDPSYNEQFF. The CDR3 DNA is TGTGCCAGCAGCGTGCAAGCGGGGGACCCATCCTACAATGAGCAGTTCTTC.

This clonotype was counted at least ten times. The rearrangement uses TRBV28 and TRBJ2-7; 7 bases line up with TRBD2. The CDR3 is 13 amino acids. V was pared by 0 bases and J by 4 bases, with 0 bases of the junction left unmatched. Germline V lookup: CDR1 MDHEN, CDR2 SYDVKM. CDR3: CASSLWGGYEQYF. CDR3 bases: TGTGCCAGCAGTTTATGGGGGGGGTACGAGCAGTACTTC.

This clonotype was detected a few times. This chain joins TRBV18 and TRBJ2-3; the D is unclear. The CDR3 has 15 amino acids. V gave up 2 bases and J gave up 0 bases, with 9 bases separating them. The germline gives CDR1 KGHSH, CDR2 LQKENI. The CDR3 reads CASSPTRLSTDTQYF. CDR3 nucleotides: TGTGCCAGCTCACCAACCAGACTTAGCACAGATACGCAGTATTTT.

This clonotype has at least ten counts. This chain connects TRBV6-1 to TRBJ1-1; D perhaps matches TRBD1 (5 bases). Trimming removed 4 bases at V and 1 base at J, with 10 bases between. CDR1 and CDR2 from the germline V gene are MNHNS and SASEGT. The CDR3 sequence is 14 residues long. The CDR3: CASSVTTENTEAFF. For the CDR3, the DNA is TGTGCCAGCAGTGTAACGACAGAGAACACTGAAGCTTTCTTT.

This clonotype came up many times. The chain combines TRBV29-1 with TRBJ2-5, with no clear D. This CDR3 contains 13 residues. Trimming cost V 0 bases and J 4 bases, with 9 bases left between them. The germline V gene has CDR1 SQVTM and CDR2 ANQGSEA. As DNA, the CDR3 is TGCAGCGTTGAAGAGGGCCCGGGAGAGACCCAGTACTTC. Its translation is CSVEEGPGETQYF.

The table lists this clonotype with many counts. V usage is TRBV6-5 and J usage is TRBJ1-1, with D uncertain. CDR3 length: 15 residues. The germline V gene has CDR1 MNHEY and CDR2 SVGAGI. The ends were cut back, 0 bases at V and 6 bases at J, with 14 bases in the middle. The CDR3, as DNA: TGTGCCAGCAGTTACTCCTGGACGGTGTTAGCTGAAGCTTTCTTT. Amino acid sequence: CASSYSWTVLAEAFF.

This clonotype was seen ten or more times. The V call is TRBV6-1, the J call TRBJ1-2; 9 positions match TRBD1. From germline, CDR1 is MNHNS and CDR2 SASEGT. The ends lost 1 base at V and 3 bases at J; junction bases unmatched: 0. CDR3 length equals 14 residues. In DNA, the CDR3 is TGTGCCAGCAGTGAAGGGGACAGGGACTATGGCTACACCTTC. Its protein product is CASSEGDRDYGYTF.

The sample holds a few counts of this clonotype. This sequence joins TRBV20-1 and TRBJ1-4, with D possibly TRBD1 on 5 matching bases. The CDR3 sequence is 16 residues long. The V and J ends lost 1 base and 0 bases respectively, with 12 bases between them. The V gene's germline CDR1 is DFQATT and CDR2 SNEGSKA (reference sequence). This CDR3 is CSARARQSATNEKLFF. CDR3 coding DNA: TGCAGTGCTAGAGCTAGACAGTCTGCAACTAATGAAAAACTGTTTTTT.

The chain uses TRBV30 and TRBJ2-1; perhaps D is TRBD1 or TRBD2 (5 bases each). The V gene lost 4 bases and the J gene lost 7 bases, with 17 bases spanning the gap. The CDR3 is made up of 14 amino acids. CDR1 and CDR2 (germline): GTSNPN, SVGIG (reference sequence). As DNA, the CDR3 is TGTGCCTGGAATCCCCCTATGAGGGGAAATGAGCAGTTCTTC. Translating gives CAWNPPMRGNEQFF. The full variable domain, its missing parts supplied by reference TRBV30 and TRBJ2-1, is SQTIHQWPATLVQPVGSPLSLECTVEGTSNPNLYWYRQAAGRGLQLLFYSVGIGQISSEVPQNLSASRPQDRQFILSSKKLLLSDSGFYLCAWNPPMRGNEQFFGPGTRLTVL.

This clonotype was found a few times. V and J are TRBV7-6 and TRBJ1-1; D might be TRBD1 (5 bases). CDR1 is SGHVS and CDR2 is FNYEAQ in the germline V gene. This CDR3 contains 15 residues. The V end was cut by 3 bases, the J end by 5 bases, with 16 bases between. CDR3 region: CASSFNAGLRTEAFF. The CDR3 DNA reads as TGTGCCAGCAGCTTTAATGCGGGGCTCCGAACTGAAGCTTTCTTT.